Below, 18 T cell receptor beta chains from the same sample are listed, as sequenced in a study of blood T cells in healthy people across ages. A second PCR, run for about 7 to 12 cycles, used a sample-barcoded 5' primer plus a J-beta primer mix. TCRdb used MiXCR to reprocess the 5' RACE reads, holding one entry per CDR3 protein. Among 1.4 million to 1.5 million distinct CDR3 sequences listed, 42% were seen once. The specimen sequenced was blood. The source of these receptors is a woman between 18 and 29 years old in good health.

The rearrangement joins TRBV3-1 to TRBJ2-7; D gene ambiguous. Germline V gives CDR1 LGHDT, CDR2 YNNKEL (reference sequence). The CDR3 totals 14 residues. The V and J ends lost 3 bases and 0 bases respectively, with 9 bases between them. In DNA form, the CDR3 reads TGTGCCAGCAGCCACCTGCAGAACTCCTACGAGCAGTACTTC. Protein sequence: CASSHLQNSYEQYF.

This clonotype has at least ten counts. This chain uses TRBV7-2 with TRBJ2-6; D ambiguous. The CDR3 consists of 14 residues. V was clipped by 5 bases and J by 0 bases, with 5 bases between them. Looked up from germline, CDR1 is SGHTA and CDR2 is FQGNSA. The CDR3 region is CASSATSGANVLTF. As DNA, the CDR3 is TGTGCCAGCAGCGCAACCTCTGGGGCCAACGTCCTGACTTTC.

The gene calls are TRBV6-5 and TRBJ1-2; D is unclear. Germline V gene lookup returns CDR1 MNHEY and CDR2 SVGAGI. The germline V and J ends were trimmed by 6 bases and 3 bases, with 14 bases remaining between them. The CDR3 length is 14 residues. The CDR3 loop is CASSRRREDYGYTF. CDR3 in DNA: TGTGCCAGCAGCCGCCGACGGGAAGACTATGGCTACACCTTC.

The CDR3 loop reads CSVEVPGLPTYEQYF. CDR3 sequence (DNA): TGCAGCGTTGAAGTGCCGGGACTACCCACCTACGAGCAGTACTTC. The rearrangement uses TRBV29-1 and TRBJ2-7; 7 nucleotides agree with TRBD2. Trimming at V came to 1 base and at J to 2 bases, leaving 8 bases not matched to a gene. Germline V lookup: CDR1 SQVTM, CDR2 ANQGSEA. This CDR3 contains 15 residues.

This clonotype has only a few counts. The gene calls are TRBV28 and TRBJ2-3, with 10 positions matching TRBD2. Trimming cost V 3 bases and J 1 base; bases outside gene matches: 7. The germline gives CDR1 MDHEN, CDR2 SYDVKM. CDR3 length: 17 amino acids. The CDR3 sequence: CASSFEGLALGTDTQYF. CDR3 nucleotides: TGTGCCAGCAGTTTCGAGGGACTAGCGCTCGGCACAGATACGCAGTATTTT.

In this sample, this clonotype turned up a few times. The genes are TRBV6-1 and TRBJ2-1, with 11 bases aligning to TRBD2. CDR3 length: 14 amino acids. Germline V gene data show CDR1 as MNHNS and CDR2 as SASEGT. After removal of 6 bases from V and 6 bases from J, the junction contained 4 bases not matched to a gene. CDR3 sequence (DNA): TGTGCCAGCAGCGAACTAGCGGGGGTCAATGAGCAGTTCTTC. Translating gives CASSELAGVNEQFF.

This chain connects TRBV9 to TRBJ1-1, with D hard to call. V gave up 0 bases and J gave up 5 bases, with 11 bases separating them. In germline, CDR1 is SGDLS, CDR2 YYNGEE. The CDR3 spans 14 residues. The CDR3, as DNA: TGTGCCAGCAGCGTAGAGTGGACGAATACTGAAGCTTTCTTT. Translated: CASSVEWTNTEAFF. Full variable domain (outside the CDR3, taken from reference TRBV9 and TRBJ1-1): DSGVTQTPKHLITATGQRVTLRCSPRSGDLSVYWYQQSLDQGLQFLIQYYNGEERAKGNILERFSAQQFPDLHSELNLSSLELGDSALYFCASSVEWTNTEAFFGQGTRLTVV.

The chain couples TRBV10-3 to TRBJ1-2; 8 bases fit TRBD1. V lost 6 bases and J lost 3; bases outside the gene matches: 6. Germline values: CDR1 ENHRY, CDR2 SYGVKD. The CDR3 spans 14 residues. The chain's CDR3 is CAIRDRAFDYGYTF. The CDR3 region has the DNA TGTGCCATCAGGGACAGGGCATTCGACTATGGCTACACCTTC.

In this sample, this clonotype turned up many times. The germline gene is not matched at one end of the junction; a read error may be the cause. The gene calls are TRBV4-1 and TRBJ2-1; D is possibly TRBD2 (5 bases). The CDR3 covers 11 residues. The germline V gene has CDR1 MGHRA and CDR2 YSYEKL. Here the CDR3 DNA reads TGTGCCAGCAGCCAAGCGGATGAGCAGTTCTTC. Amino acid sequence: CASSQADEQFF.

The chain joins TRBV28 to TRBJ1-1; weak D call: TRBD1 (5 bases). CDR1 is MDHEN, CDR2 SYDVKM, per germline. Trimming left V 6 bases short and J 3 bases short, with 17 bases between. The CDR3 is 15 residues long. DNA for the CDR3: TGTGCCAGCAGGTCCTCCGGGCGGGGGGACACTGAAGCTTTCTTT. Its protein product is CASRSSGRGDTEAFF.

The CDR3 here is CASSQAPSSGGAEQYF. The CDR3 nucleotides read TGCGCCAGCAGCCAAGCCCCCTCTAGCGGGGGGGCCGAGCAGTACTTC. The chain carries TRBV4-1 and TRBJ2-7; 12 bases are a match to TRBD2. Trimming removed 1 base from V and 6 bases from J; junction bases left unmatched: 7. From germline, CDR1 is MGHRA and CDR2 YSYEKL. This CDR3 has 16 residues.

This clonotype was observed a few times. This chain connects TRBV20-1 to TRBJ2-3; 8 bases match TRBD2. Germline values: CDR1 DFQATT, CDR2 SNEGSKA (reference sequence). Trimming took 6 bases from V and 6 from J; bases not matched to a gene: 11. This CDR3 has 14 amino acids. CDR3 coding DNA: TGCAGTGCCCTAGGTACTAGCGGCCTCGATACGCAGTATTTT. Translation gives CSALGTSGLDTQYF.

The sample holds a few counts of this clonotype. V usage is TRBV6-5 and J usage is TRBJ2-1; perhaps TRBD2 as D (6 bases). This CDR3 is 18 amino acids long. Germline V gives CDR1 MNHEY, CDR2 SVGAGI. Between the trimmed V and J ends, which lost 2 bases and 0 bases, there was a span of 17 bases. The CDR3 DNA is TGTGCCAGCAGTTACGGGTACGGGGCGGAGGGCTCCTACAATGAGCAGTTCTTC. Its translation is CASSYGYGAEGSYNEQFF.

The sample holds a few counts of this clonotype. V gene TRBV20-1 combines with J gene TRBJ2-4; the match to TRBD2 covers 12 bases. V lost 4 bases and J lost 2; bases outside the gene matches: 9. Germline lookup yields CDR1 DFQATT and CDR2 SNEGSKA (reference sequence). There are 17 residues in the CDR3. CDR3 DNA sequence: TGCAGTGCTAACCCGACTAGCGGGAGTGGGACCAAAAACATTCAGTACTTC. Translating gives CSANPTSGSGTKNIQYF.

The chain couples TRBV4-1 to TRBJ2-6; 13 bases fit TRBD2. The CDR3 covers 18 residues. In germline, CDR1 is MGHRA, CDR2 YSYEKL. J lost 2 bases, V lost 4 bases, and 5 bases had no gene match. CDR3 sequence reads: CASSRGLAGVTGANVLTF. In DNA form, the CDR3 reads TGCGCCAGCAGCCGCGGACTAGCGGGAGTTACTGGGGCCAACGTCCTGACTTTC.

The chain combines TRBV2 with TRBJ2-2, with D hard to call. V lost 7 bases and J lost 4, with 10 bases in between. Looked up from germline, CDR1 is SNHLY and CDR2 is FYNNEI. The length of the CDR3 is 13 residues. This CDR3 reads CASNPISTGELFF. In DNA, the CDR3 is TGTGCCAGCAATCCGATTAGCACCGGGGAGCTGTTTTTT.

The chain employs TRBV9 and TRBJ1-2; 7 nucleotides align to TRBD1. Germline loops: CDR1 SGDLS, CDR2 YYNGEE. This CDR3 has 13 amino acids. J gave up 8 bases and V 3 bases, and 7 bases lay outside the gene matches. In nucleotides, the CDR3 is TGTGCCAGCAGCGAGGGACAGTCTTGGGGCTACACCTTC. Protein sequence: CASSEGQSWGYTF. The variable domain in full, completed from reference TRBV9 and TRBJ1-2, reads DSGVTQTPKHLITATGQRVTLRCSPRSGDLSVYWYQQSLDQGLQFLIQYYNGEERAKGNILERFSAQQFPDLHSELNLSSLELGDSALYFCASSEGQSWGYTFGSGTRLTVV.

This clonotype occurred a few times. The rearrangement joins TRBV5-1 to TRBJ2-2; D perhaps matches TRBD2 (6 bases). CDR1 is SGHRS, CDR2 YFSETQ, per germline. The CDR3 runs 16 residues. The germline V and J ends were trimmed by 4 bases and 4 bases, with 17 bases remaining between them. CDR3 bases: TGCGCCAGCAGCGGATCCGGGACTCGAACCACCGGGGAGCTGTTTTTT. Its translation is CASSGSGTRTTGELFF.